Below, 15 T cell receptor beta chains from the same sample are listed, as sequenced in a study of regulatory T cells in long-lasting Graves disease. The TCR beta library used iRepertoire HTBI primers with Arm-PCR amplification of CDR3. TCRdb independently ran MiXCR on the multiplex PCR reads; one entry per CDR3 protein. The sample yields about 620,000 distinct CDR3 sequences, roughly 15% seen once. Noted time point: newly diagnosed GD, antithyroid drugs for less than 3 months. Following extraction of RNA from PBMCs, that RNA was used to make the TCR library. The data were also submitted as part of a second study, on T cells in Graves' hyperthyroidism and ophthalmopathy.

The source was peripheral blood mononuclear cells (PBMCs), collected at new diagnosis, from a patient treated with antithyroid drugs. The receptors here all came from a woman in her 30s with Graves disease.

This clonotype was counted ten times or more. This chain links TRBV28 with TRBJ1-2, with a possible D match to TRBD1 (5 bases). Germline CDR1 is MDHEN and CDR2 is SYDVKM. This CDR3 comprises 14 residues. V was cut by 10 bases and J by 0 bases, with 15 bases left in between. CDR3 bases: TGTGCCACCGGTGGGGGAAGCCCTAACTATGGCTACACCTTC. This translates into CATGGGSPNYGYTF.

This clonotype was detected ten times or more. This chain uses TRBV6-1 with TRBJ2-1; a weak D match, TRBD1 (5 bases). Per the germline V gene, CDR1 is MNHNS and CDR2 is SASEGT. V lost 8 bases, J lost 6 bases, and 20 bases lay in between. This CDR3 is built from 15 residues. CDR3 loop: CASFPGRVVTNEQFF. The CDR3 DNA follows: TGTGCCAGCTTCCCCGGCAGGGTGGTAACCAATGAGCAGTTCTTC.

This clonotype was recorded many times. The chain links TRBV6-1 to TRBJ2-7; D is perhaps TRBD1 (5 bases). CDR1 is MNHNS and CDR2 is SASEGT in the germline V gene. The CDR3 length is 15 residues. Trimming removed 4 bases from V and 0 bases from J, with 13 bases in between. This CDR3 is CASSADTSSSYEQYF. The CDR3 bases are TGTGCCAGCAGTGCGGACACCTCGAGCTCCTACGAGCAGTACTTC.

This clonotype was seen many times. J is TRBJ2-1 and V is TRBV27; 9 bases align to TRBD2. V lost 3 bases, J lost 5 bases, and 11 bases stayed unmatched. Germline CDR1 is MNHEY and CDR2 is SMNVEV (reference sequence). This CDR3 contains 17 residues. The CDR3 reads CASSFRPPGLANNEQFF. As DNA, the CDR3 is TGTGCCAGCAGTTTCCGACCCCCCGGACTAGCGAACAATGAGCAGTTCTTC.

At least ten counts were recorded for this clonotype. The chain combines TRBV12-3 or TRBV12-4 with TRBJ2-1; maybe TRBD2 (6 bases). The CDR3 length is 14 residues. The V end lost 6 bases, the J end lost 6 bases, and 15 bases lay between the germline ends. The CDR3 region is CASSEAGRRNEQFF. The CDR3 DNA follows: TGTGCCAGCAGCGAGGCCGGGAGACGCAATGAGCAGTTCTTC.

This clonotype was picked up many times. V gene TRBV28 combines with J gene TRBJ1-5; tentatively, D is TRBD1 (6 bases). Trimming pared 2 bases from V and 7 bases from J, leaving 15 bases between. Germline V CDR1 and CDR2: MDHEN, SYDVKM. The CDR3 has 15 residues. The CDR3 region is CASSLGGAYRQPQHF. Written as DNA, the CDR3 is TGTGCCAGCAGTTTAGGGGGCGCCTACCGACAGCCCCAGCATTTT.

This clonotype appeared many times. This chain joins TRBV7-8 and TRBJ1-1; D might be TRBD1 (6 bases). The CDR3 sequence is 14 residues long. In germline, CDR1 is SGHVS, CDR2 FQNEAQ. The V end was cut by 6 bases, the J end by 2 bases, with 13 bases between. As DNA, the CDR3 is TGTGCCAGCAGTTTTAACAGGGTCAACACTGAAGCTTTCTTT. Translating gives CASSFNRVNTEAFF.

V gene TRBV4-2 combines with J gene TRBJ1-5; TRBD1 matches 7 bases. Unmatched junction bases numbered 4, after V lost 2 bases and J lost 0 bases. CDR1 and CDR2 from the germline V gene are LGHNA and YNFKEQ. This CDR3 contains 16 residues. As DNA, the CDR3 is TGTGCCAGCAGCCAAACGACAGGGTCTAGCAATCAGCCCCAGCATTTT. Translation gives CASSQTTGSSNQPQHF.

This clonotype was counted only a few times. This chain connects TRBV3-1 to TRBJ1-6, with a tentative D call TRBD1 (5 bases). Germline assignment: CDR1 LGHDT and CDR2 YNNKEL (reference sequence). This CDR3 comprises 15 residues. With 3 bases removed from V and 7 bases from J, the gap between germline ends came to 13 bases. CDR3: CASSHSRQKNSPLHF. In nucleotides, the CDR3 is TGTGCCAGCAGCCACTCGCGACAGAAAAATTCACCCCTCCACTTT.

The CDR3: CASSFGLFTYEQYF. In nucleotides, the CDR3 is TGTGCCAGCAGCTTCGGACTGTTTACCTACGAGCAGTACTTC. V is TRBV7-9 and J is TRBJ2-7, with D perhaps matching TRBD2 (5 bases). Between the trimmed V and J ends, which lost 3 bases and 2 bases, there was a span of 11 bases. The CDR3 spans 14 residues. Germline-derived CDR1 and CDR2 are SEHNR and FQNEAQ (reference sequence). The entire variable domain, with the rest obtained from reference TRBV7-9 and TRBJ2-7, is as follows: DTGVSQNPRHKITKRGQNVTFRCDPISEHNRLYWYRQTLGQGPEFLTYFQNEAQLEKSRLLSDRFSAERPKGSFSTLEIQRTEQGDSAMYLCASSFGLFTYEQYFGPGTRLTVT.

The chain couples TRBV6-1 to TRBJ2-7, with TRBD1 identical over 8 bases. The V and J ends lost 6 bases and 6 bases, in that order; junction bases with no gene match: 4. Germline-derived CDR1 and CDR2 are MNHNS and SASEGT. The length of the CDR3 is 12 residues. The CDR3 DNA is TGTGCCAGCAGGGATACAGGGGGCGAGCAGTACTTC. Translating gives CASRDTGGEQYF.

This clonotype appeared a single time. The rearrangement links TRBV30 to TRBJ2-7; TRBD2 is a possible D gene (6 bases). This CDR3 is built from 14 residues. CDR1 is GTSNPN, CDR2 SVGIG, per germline (reference sequence). Between the trimmed V and J ends, which lost 7 bases and 1 base, there was a span of 17 bases. CDR3 residues: CAFVERDSSYEQYF. In DNA form, the CDR3 reads TGTGCCTTTGTGGAGAGGGACTCTTCCTACGAGCAGTACTTC.

This clonotype was counted a few times. The V gene is TRBV19, the J gene TRBJ2-1; D is tentatively TRBD1 or TRBD2 (5 bases each). This CDR3 region has 16 residues. The ends were cut back, 5 bases at V and 0 bases at J, with 14 bases in the middle. Germline V CDR1 and CDR2: LNHDA, SQIVND (reference sequence). The CDR3 DNA sequence: TGTGCCAGTAGTTTTGGGACCTCCAGCTCCTACAATGAGCAGTTCTTC. Its protein product is CASSFGTSSSYNEQFF.

This clonotype was counted many times. The chain carries TRBV7-9 and TRBJ2-1; 12 bases match TRBD1. V shed 8 bases, J shed 8 bases, and the junction held 7 bases outside the gene matches. The CDR3 loop spans 14 amino acids. Germline lookup yields CDR1 SEHNR and CDR2 FQNEAQ (reference sequence). CDR3 in amino acids: CASGGQGAADEQFF. CDR3 coding DNA: TGTGCCAGCGGGGGACAGGGGGCGGCGGATGAGCAGTTCTTC.

This clonotype was counted a few times. The chain carries TRBV6-1 and TRBJ1-5, with 8 bases aligning to TRBD1. Per germline, CDR1 MNHNS and CDR2 SASEGT. V was pared by 4 bases and J by 4 bases, with 3 bases of the junction left unmatched. This CDR3 has 14 amino acids. In DNA form, the CDR3 reads TGTGCCAGCAGTGGGAGGACAGGGAATCAGCCCCAGCATTTT. This encodes CASSGRTGNQPQHF.